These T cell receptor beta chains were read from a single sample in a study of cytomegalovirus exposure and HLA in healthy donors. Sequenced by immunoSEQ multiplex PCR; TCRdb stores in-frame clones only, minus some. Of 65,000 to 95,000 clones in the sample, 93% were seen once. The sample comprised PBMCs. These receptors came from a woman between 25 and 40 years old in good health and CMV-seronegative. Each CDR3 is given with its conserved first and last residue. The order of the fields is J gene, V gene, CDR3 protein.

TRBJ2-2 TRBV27 CASSKLTGGVTGELFF
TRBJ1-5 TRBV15 CATSSRVVSNQPQHF
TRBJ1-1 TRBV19 CASRQRATGGASGTEAFF
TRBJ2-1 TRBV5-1 CASSLSGGLASNEQFF
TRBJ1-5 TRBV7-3 CASSLTGTGGQPQHF
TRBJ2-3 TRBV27 CASRWGTGILDTQYF
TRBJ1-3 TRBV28 CASRTRSSGNTIYF
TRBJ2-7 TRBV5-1 CASRRDRSYEQYF
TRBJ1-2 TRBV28 CASSFGTGPYGYTF
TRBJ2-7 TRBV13 CASSLGTASNEQYF
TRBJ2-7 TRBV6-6 CASSTVRSEQYF
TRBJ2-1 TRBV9 CASSVGGQGANEQFF
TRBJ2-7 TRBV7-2 CASSLKRSYEQYF
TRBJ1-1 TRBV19 CASSIGAGNTAEAFF
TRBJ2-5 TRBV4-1 CASSPYYGLAGSSTGKTQYF
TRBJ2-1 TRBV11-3 CASSLEGTNLYNEQFF
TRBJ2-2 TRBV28 CASRATGIAPNTGELFF
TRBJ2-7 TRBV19 CASSINQGQEAEQYF
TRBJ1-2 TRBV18 CASSTGQDYGYTF
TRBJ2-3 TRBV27 CASSSLDTQYF
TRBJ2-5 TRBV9 CASSVRAGETQYF
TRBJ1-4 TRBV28 CASSSKGTGWNEKLFF